These T cell receptor beta chains were read from a single sample in a study of cytomegalovirus exposure and HLA in healthy donors. Only in-frame clones appear in the TCRdb table, and some are missing; sequencing was by immunoSEQ multiplex PCR. The data show 100,000 to 150,000 clones, roughly 73% seen once. Sequenced: PBMCs. These receptors all stem from a man aged 55 to 70 in good health and CMV-seropositive. Each CDR3 is given with its conserved first and last residue. Fields, in order: J gene, clone size, V gene, D gene, CDR3 DNA, CDR3 protein. The D gene is left open where the match is weak. Clone size appears in some rows only: once, few, many, or a class for an expanded clone.

J: TRBJ1-4
size: few
V: TRBV6-5
D: -
DNA: TGTGCCAGCAGTTACTCGGGGCCCCCGGAAAAACTGTTTTTT
CDR3: CASSYSGPPEKLFF

J: TRBJ2-5
size: -
V: TRBV7-9
D: TRBD2
DNA: TGTGCCAGCAGCCAGCGGGGCGGAGGGGAGACCCAGTACTTC
CDR3: CASSQRGGGETQYF

J: TRBJ2-1
size: -
V: TRBV7-3
D: -
DNA: TGTGCCAGCATCCTCACAGGGATTAATGAGCAGTTCTTC
CDR3: CASILTGINEQFF

J: TRBJ2-2
size: -
V: TRBV7-8
D: TRBD1
DNA: TGTGCCAGCAGCTTAGCCGTGGGACAGGGGGCCCCCGGGGAGCTGTTTTTT
CDR3: CASSLAVGQGAPGELFF

J: TRBJ2-7
size: -
V: TRBV5-1
D: -
DNA: TGCGCCAGCAGCGTGACAGTGCCCGACTACGAGCAGTACTTC
CDR3: CASSVTVPDYEQYF

J: TRBJ1-5
size: -
V: TRBV6-1
D: TRBD1
DNA: TGTGCCAGCAGTAAGACAGGGCCCCATCAGCCCCAGCATTTT
CDR3: CASSKTGPHQPQHF

J: TRBJ2-3
size: -
V: TRBV11-3
D: -
DNA: TGTGCCAGCAGCTTAACTAGTCTCGCAGATACGCAGTATTTT
CDR3: CASSLTSLADTQYF

J: TRBJ1-6
size: -
V: TRBV5-4
D: TRBD1
DNA: TGTGCCAGCAGCCTAGACAGGGGATCCAATAATTCACCCCTCCACTTT
CDR3: CASSLDRGSNNSPLHF

J: TRBJ2-5
size: -
V: TRBV5-1
D: TRBD1
DNA: TGCGCCAGCAGCTTGGCCGGGACAGGGGATGAGACCCAGTACTTC
CDR3: CASSLAGTGDETQYF

J: TRBJ1-1
size: once
V: TRBV11-2
D: -
DNA: TGTGCCAGCAGCTTCACAGGGCCCACTGAAGCTTTCTTT
CDR3: CASSFTGPTEAFF

J: TRBJ2-1
size: -
V: TRBV25-1
D: -
DNA: TGTGCCAGCAACGGGGTGAACTCCTACAATGAGCAGTTCTTC
CDR3: CASNGVNSYNEQFF

J: TRBJ2-3
size: -
V: TRBV9
D: -
DNA: TGTGCCAGCAGCGTCTCTTTCACAGATACGCAGTATTTT
CDR3: CASSVSFTDTQYF

J: TRBJ2-7
size: -
V: TRBV28
D: TRBD2
DNA: TGTGCCAGCAGTTTATGGGGGGCGGGGGGAACCTACGAGCAGTACTTC
CDR3: CASSLWGAGGTYEQYF

J: TRBJ2-5
size: few
V: TRBV7-9
D: -
DNA: TGTGCCAGCATCCCAACTAGTGGGGAGACCCAGTACTTC
CDR3: CASIPTSGETQYF

J: TRBJ1-2
size: -
V: TRBV5-1
D: -
DNA: TGCGCCAGCAGCTTGGACGCGAGGAGCAACTATGGCTACACCTTC
CDR3: CASSLDARSNYGYTF

J: TRBJ2-5
size: -
V: TRBV7-9
D: -
DNA: TGTGCCAGCAGCTTAAATTCTGGGCCAGGGAAAGAGACCCAGTACTTC
CDR3: CASSLNSGPGKETQYF

J: TRBJ1-1
size: many
V: TRBV6-1
D: TRBD1
DNA: TGTGCCAGCAGGTACAGGGGCCATATGAACACTGAAGCTTTCTTT
CDR3: CASRYRGHMNTEAFF

J: TRBJ2-7
size: once
V: TRBV30
D: -
DNA: TGTGCCTGGAGTTCCGGGACAAACTACGAGCAGTACTTC
CDR3: CAWSSGTNYEQYF

J: TRBJ2-1
size: few
V: TRBV5-1
D: -
DNA: TGCGCCAGCAGCCCGGGGGGTACAGGGGGCAATGAGCAGTTCTTC
CDR3: CASSPGGTGGNEQFF

J: TRBJ2-7
size: -
V: TRBV19
D: TRBD2
DNA: TGTGCCAGTAGTATGGGGAGGGACTACGAGCAGTACTTC
CDR3: CASSMGRDYEQYF

J: TRBJ2-2
size: -
V: TRBV4-1
D: -
DNA: TGCGCCAGCAGCCAAGACGGACCCGACAGATACACCGGGGAGCTGTTTTTT
CDR3: CASSQDGPDRYTGELFF

J: TRBJ1-1
size: -
V: TRBV29-1
D: -
DNA: TGCAGCGTTGGGGGAGAACAGGGAAATGCACGTGGGGGTGAAGCTTTCTTT
CDR3: CSVGGEQGNARGGEAFF

J: TRBJ2-2
size: -
V: TRBV5-1
D: TRBD2
DNA: TGCGCCAGCAGCTTAGCGGGGGGGCTTAACACCGGGGAGCTGTTTTTT
CDR3: CASSLAGGLNTGELFF

J: TRBJ2-7
size: -
V: TRBV6-5
D: -
DNA: TGTGCCAGCAGCCCTTCAATCAACACCTACGAGCAGTACTTC
CDR3: CASSPSINTYEQYF

J: TRBJ1-6
size: -
V: TRBV11-2
D: -
DNA: TGTGCCAGCAGCCAGGTGCTTGGTCAGGATAATTCACCCCTCCACTTT
CDR3: CASSQVLGQDNSPLHF

J: TRBJ1-6
size: -
V: TRBV11-3
D: -
DNA: TGTGCCAGCAGCTTTCTGAGGAATTCACCCCTCCACTTT
CDR3: CASSFLRNSPLHF

J: TRBJ1-4
size: -
V: TRBV28
D: -
DNA: TGTGCCAGCAGTTTGATACAGGATGAAAAACTGTTTTTT
CDR3: CASSLIQDEKLFF

J: TRBJ1-3
size: -
V: TRBV4-1
D: -
DNA: TGCGCCAGCAGCCAAGATCCAGGGGAGTACTCTGGAAACACCATATATTTT
CDR3: CASSQDPGEYSGNTIYF

J: TRBJ1-1
size: -
V: TRBV7-2
D: -
DNA: TGTGCCAGCAGCCCTAACAGGGTGGACACTGAAGCTTTCTTT
CDR3: CASSPNRVDTEAFF

J: TRBJ1-6
size: few
V: TRBV28
D: -
DNA: TGTGCCAGCAGGCGTCGAGGCTCTAACAGGTCACCCCTCCACTTT
CDR3: CASRRRGSNRSPLHF

J: TRBJ2-3
size: -
V: TRBV6-1
D: TRBD2
DNA: TGTGCCAGCAGTGAATTTCAGCGTAGCGGGGGAAGCACAGATACGCAGTATTTT
CDR3: CASSEFQRSGGSTDTQYF

J: TRBJ1-2
size: -
V: TRBV5-1
D: -
DNA: TGCGCCAGCAGCTTGACGACAGCCTATGGCTACACCTTC
CDR3: CASSLTTAYGYTF

J: TRBJ2-1
size: once
V: TRBV28
D: -
DNA: TGTGCCACCTCGCGGCGGAGGCCCGATCGTTCGACTGAGCAGTTCTTC
CDR3: CATSRRRPDRSTEQFF

J: TRBJ1-1
size: -
V: TRBV7-9
D: TRBD1
DNA: TGTGCCACCCAGGGGGCTCAGAACACTGAAGCTTTCTTT
CDR3: CATQGAQNTEAFF

J: TRBJ1-1
size: -
V: TRBV10-1
D: -
DNA: TGCGCCAGCACTGAACAGAGGAACACTGAAGCTTTCTTT
CDR3: CASTEQRNTEAFF